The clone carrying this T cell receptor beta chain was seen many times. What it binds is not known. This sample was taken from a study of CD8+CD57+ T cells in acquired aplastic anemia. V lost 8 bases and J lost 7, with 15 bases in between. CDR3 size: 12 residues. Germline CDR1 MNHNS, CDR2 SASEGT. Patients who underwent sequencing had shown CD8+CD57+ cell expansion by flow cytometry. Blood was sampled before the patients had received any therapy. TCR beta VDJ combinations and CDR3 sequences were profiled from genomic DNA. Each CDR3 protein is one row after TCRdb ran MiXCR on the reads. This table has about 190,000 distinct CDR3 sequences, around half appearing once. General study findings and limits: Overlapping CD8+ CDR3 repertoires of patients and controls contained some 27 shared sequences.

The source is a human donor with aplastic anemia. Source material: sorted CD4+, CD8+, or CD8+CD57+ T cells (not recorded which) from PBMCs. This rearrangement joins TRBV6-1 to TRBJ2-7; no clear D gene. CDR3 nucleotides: TGTGCCAGCGGGTACGGCCCAGAGGAGCAGTACTTC. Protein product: CASGYGPEEQYF.